The 2 T cell receptor beta chains presented below share a single source sample, sequenced in a study of response to subunit inactivated influenza vaccine. TCRdb re-called the RT-PCR reads with MiXCR, one entry per CDR3 protein. The sample carries about half a million distinct CDR3 sequences, approximately 11% recorded once. This specimen was PBMCs from blood, taken roughly 47 days after vaccination. The receptors come from a man between 45 and 60 years old who received an inactivated influenza vaccine.

The sample holds a few counts of this clonotype. The chain's CDR3 is CASKTPANTGELFF. In DNA form, the CDR3 reads TGTGCCAGCAAGACACCCGCGAACACCGGGGAGCTGTTTTTT. This chain joins TRBV6-1 and TRBJ2-2; no reliable D call. This CDR3 is built from 14 residues. V shed 7 bases and J shed 0 bases, with 9 bases lying between them. From germline, CDR1 is MNHNS and CDR2 SASEGT.

This clonotype showed up many times. This rearrangement joins TRBV5-1 to TRBJ1-4, with D hard to call. V was pared by 0 bases and J by 1 base, with 7 bases between. The CDR3 contains 15 residues. Germline-derived CDR1 and CDR2 are SGHRS and YFSETQ. This CDR3 is CASSLAGRTNEKLFF. In DNA form, the CDR3 reads TGCGCCAGCAGCTTGGCCGGGCGAACTAATGAAAAACTGTTTTTT.